This T cell receptor (beta chain) was observed in a study of blood T cells in healthy people across ages. The authors ran a second PCR of 7 to 11 cycles using a sample-barcoded 5' primer and a J-beta primer mix. TCRdb independently ran MiXCR on the 5' RACE reads; one entry per CDR3 protein. The table has roughly 700,000 distinct CDR3 sequences, approximately 25% seen once; the top ten hold 9% to 9.5%. Germline CDR1 is MDHEN and CDR2 is SYDVKM. CDR3 length equals 15 residues. V trimming: 5 bases; J trimming: 8 bases; junction bases outside the gene matches: 9. These data were also reused for a study on T cells of mothers and their children. That paper notes: The second PCR used the M1S primer, and this primer added sample barcodes and 2-4 random nucleotides.

This chain connects TRBV28 to TRBJ1-4; 9 bases line up with TRBD1. What was sequenced was blood. The clonotype originates from a boy aged 5 to 17 in good health. CDR3 sequence (DNA): TGTGCCAGCAGTATAACCGGGACAGGGCGAGAAAAACTGTTTTTT. This codes for CASSITGTGREKLFF.